One sample yielded the 24 T cell receptor beta chains listed below, sequenced in a study of T-cell reconstitution after alpha-beta-depleted transplantation in children. The TCRbeta library was prepared with unique molecular identifiers. TCRdb ran MiXCR on the PCR reads and lists one entry per CDR3 protein. Of 280,000 or so distinct CDR3 sequences listed, roughly 12% are singletons. The source material was peripheral blood, sampled 180 days after TCRalphabeta/CD19-depleted stem cell transplant. These receptors came from a male patient aged 2-15 years who had a stem cell transplant for chronic granulomatous disease, so the T cells may come from the graft donor.

Concerning this clonotype itself: A read error is possible here, since a much larger clone lies one base away. The chain recombines TRBV20-1 with TRBJ2-1; D gene uncertain. Trimming took off 1 base at V and 4 bases at J, with 8 bases between the two ends. The CDR3 length is 13 residues. Germline V gene lookup returns CDR1 DFQATT and CDR2 SNEGSKA (reference sequence). CDR3: CSARVLAYNEQFF. The CDR3 DNA reads TGCAGTGCTAGAGTATTAGCTTACAATGAGCAGTTCTTC.

This clonotype was counted at least ten times. V is TRBV28 and J is TRBJ2-7, with TRBD2 identical over 9 bases. The CDR3 runs to 12 residues. The V gene's germline CDR1 is MDHEN and CDR2 SYDVKM. V shed 8 bases and J 4 bases; nucleotides not matched to a gene: 3. The CDR3 sequence is CASGLAGYEQYF. DNA of the CDR3: TGTGCCAGCGGTCTAGCGGGGTACGAGCAGTACTTC.

The chain employs TRBV18 and TRBJ1-1; 8 bases match TRBD1. V lost 6 bases, J lost 7 bases, and 7 bases stayed unmatched. CDR3 length equals 13 residues. The germline CDR1 and CDR2 sequences are KGHSH and LQKENI. In DNA, the CDR3 is TGTGCCAGCTCGCAACTAGGACAGGGTGAAGCTTTCTTT. Its protein product is CASSQLGQGEAFF.

This clonotype came up many times. The J gene is TRBJ1-2, the V gene TRBV4-3, with 7 bases aligning to TRBD1. Per germline, CDR1 LGHNA and CDR2 YSLEER. Unmatched junction bases numbered 5, after V lost 1 base and J lost 6 bases. This CDR3 spans 14 amino acids. CDR3 loop: CASSQAAQGDGYTF. In DNA form, the CDR3 reads TGCGCCAGCAGCCAAGCAGCTCAGGGGGATGGCTACACCTTC.

The sample holds many counts of this clonotype. The chain carries TRBV10-3 and TRBJ2-3, with 8 bases that match TRBD2. The CDR3 loop spans 17 amino acids. The V gene end was trimmed by 0 bases and the J gene end by 4 bases; junction bases not matched to a gene: 9. The germline gives CDR1 ENHRY, CDR2 SYGVKD. In DNA form, the CDR3 reads TGTGCCATCAGTGAGTCCTCCGGACTAGCCGGGTCAGATACGCAGTATTTT. Protein product: CAISESSGLAGSDTQYF.

The chain uses TRBV30 and TRBJ1-2; D gene ambiguous. Germline V gene data show CDR1 as GTSNPN and CDR2 as SVGIG (reference sequence). This CDR3 has 15 residues. Trimming took 5 bases from V and 5 from J, leaving 21 bases between them. CDR3 loop: CAWGRQAFLGYGYTF. CDR3 in DNA: TGTGCCTGGGGGCGGCAGGCTTTTCTGGGGTATGGCTACACCTTC.

This clonotype was seen at least ten times. J is TRBJ2-3 and V is TRBV30; the D is unclear. Germline assignment: CDR1 GTSNPN and CDR2 SVGIG (reference sequence). The CDR3 contains 13 residues. V gave up 0 bases and J gave up 4 bases, with 8 bases separating them. CDR3 coding DNA: TGTGCCTGGAGTGTGGGTCGAGCAGATACGCAGTATTTT. Translation: CAWSVGRADTQYF.

On this clonotype: A clone one base away is much larger, so this may be a read error. This rearrangement joins TRBV7-9 to TRBJ2-2; no reliable D call. The CDR3 runs 14 residues. V dropped 0 bases and J dropped 9 bases, with 11 bases sitting between them. The germline V gene has CDR1 SEHNR and CDR2 FQNEAQ (reference sequence). CDR3 loop: CASSLAVSARELFF. The CDR3 DNA sequence: TGTGCCAGCAGCTTAGCAGTTTCCGCCCGGGAGCTGTTTTTT.

This clonotype has ten or more counts. The chain employs TRBV6-1 and TRBJ1-1; no clear D gene. The CDR3 spans 10 residues. The germline V and J ends were trimmed by 2 bases and 9 bases, with 4 bases remaining between them. The V gene's germline CDR1 is MNHNS and CDR2 SASEGT. The CDR3 DNA reads TGTGCCAGCAGTGAAAGAAAAGCTTTCTTT. It codes for CASSERKAFF.

This clonotype was counted many times. The chain is built from TRBV12-3 or TRBV12-4 and TRBJ1-5; 10 nucleotides agree with TRBD1. Trimming at V came to 4 bases and at J to 3 bases, leaving 6 bases not matched to a gene. The CDR3 contains 16 residues. The CDR3 is CASSSRQGADNQPQHF. As DNA, the CDR3 is TGTGCCAGCAGTTCCCGACAGGGGGCGGACAATCAGCCCCAGCATTTT.

This clonotype was counted ten times or more. The rearrangement links TRBV10-3 to TRBJ2-1; TRBD2 aligns across 9 bases. The length of the CDR3 is 16 residues. CDR1 is ENHRY and CDR2 is SYGVKD in the germline V gene. Losses at the gene ends were 0 bases for V and 5 bases for J; bases not matched to a gene: 5. In DNA, the CDR3 is TGTGCCATCAGTGAGTCCCGCGGGGGGGCCGACAATGAGCAGTTCTTC. Protein: CAISESRGGADNEQFF.

This clonotype was recorded at least ten times. Its ends do not fully match the called genes, so a read error is possible. The genes are TRBV5-1 and TRBJ1-1; the D gene is possibly TRBD1 (5 bases). The CDR3 has 14 residues. Germline V gives CDR1 SGHRS, CDR2 YFSETQ. Here the CDR3 DNA reads TGTGCCAGCAGCTTGGCGGGTGGGGGCACTGAAGCTTTCTTT. It codes for CASSLAGGGTEAFF.

V and J are TRBV5-4 and TRBJ2-7, with 16 bases identical to TRBD2. V dropped 5 bases and J dropped 1; count of bases not matched to a gene: 12. Germline V CDR1 and CDR2: SGHNT, YYREEE (reference sequence). The CDR3 is 19 residues long. The CDR3 sequence: CASSLRPGLAGGKSYEQYF. The CDR3 bases are TGTGCCAGCAGTCTTCGACCGGGACTAGCGGGAGGGAAGTCCTACGAGCAGTACTTC.

This clonotype was counted many times. The rearrangement joins TRBV4-2 to TRBJ2-1; TRBD2 is a possible D gene (5 bases). The V and J ends lost 1 base and 6 bases respectively, with 13 bases between them. This CDR3 comprises 15 residues. Germline CDR1 reads LGHNA; CDR2 reads YNFKEQ. CDR3 sequence reads: CASSQAGRVVNEQFF. In DNA form, the CDR3 reads TGTGCCAGCAGCCAAGCGGGAAGAGTCGTCAATGAGCAGTTCTTC.

This clonotype has more than one count but fewer than ten. The V call is TRBV12-3 or TRBV12-4, the J call TRBJ1-2; 9 bases agree with TRBD1. V lost 6 bases, J lost 4 bases, and 3 bases stayed unmatched. The CDR3 spans 13 residues. CDR3 sequence (DNA): TGTGCCAGCAGGTTGGGACAGGGCTATGGCTACACCTTC. It codes for CASRLGQGYGYTF.

A note on this clonotype: A much larger clone differs by one base, so this may be a read error. The chain joins TRBV27 to TRBJ2-1, with 8 bases identical to TRBD2. The germline CDR1 and CDR2 sequences are MNHEY and SMNVEV (reference sequence). The length of the CDR3 is 15 residues. V dropped 5 bases and J dropped 9; count of bases not matched to a gene: 12. CDR3 sequence (DNA): TGTGCCAGCAGTGTCCGGACTAGCTGGAGACTTGAGCAGTTCTTC. Protein product: CASSVRTSWRLEQFF.

This clonotype came up many times. V usage is TRBV7-6 and J usage is TRBJ1-5; 10 bases line up with TRBD1. With 1 base clipped from V and 5 bases from J, the junction kept 2 bases outside the gene matches. Germline-derived CDR1 and CDR2 are SGHVS and FNYEAQ. The CDR3 spans 15 residues. For the CDR3, the DNA is TGTGCCAGCAGCTTAGAAGGGACAGGGGATCAGCCCCAGCATTTT. This codes for CASSLEGTGDQPQHF.

This clonotype was counted at least ten times. The chain couples TRBV15 to TRBJ1-1; D gene ambiguous. V lost 4 bases and J lost 1, with 16 bases in between. The CDR3 is made up of 16 amino acids. Germline CDR1 LNHNV, CDR2 YYDKDF (reference sequence). The CDR3 sequence is CATSKKIHGGNTEAFF. The CDR3 DNA follows: TGTGCCACCAGCAAAAAAATCCACGGAGGGAACACTGAAGCTTTCTTT.

Many counts were recorded for this clonotype. The chain couples TRBV20-1 to TRBJ2-3; 7 bases map to TRBD2. Trimming at V came to 6 bases and at J to 1 base, leaving 7 bases not matched to a gene. The CDR3 has 14 amino acids. Germline V gene data show CDR1 as DFQATT and CDR2 as SNEGSKA (reference sequence). CDR3 bases: TGCAGTGCCCTAAGCGGGACCGGCACAGATACGCAGTATTTT. Its protein is CSALSGTGTDTQYF.

This clonotype was detected many times. This sequence joins TRBV10-2 and TRBJ1-3; D gene unclear. Germline V gene sequence: CDR1 WSHSY, CDR2 SAAADI. The V and J ends lost 3 bases and 0 bases respectively, with 9 bases between them. The CDR3 consists of 15 residues. CDR3 in DNA: TGCGCCAGCAGTGAAACCTGGGGCTCTGGAAACACCATATATTTT. Its protein product is CASSETWGSGNTIYF.

This clonotype was picked up many times. The V and J genes are TRBV20-1 and TRBJ2-1; D is perhaps TRBD2 (5 bases). The CDR3 is 10 amino acids. CDR1 is DFQATT and CDR2 is SNEGSKA in the germline V gene (reference sequence). The CDR3 nucleotides are TGCAGAGCCCCACAGACTACTCAGTTCTTC. Encoded protein: CRAPQTTQFF.

This clonotype was picked up many times. The V and J genes are TRBV4-3 and TRBJ2-2; D perhaps matches TRBD2 (6 bases). The CDR3 is 18 amino acids. The V gene's germline CDR1 is LGHNA and CDR2 YSLEER. V gave up 1 base and J gave up 1 base, with 16 bases separating them. The CDR3 protein is CASSQAPGGDMNTGELFF. For the CDR3, the DNA is TGCGCCAGCAGCCAAGCTCCCGGAGGGGATATGAACACCGGGGAGCTGTTTTTT.

This clonotype was counted ten times or more. V usage is TRBV29-1 and J usage is TRBJ2-7; the D gene is possibly TRBD2 (5 bases). Germline lookup yields CDR1 SQVTM and CDR2 ANQGSEA. CDR3 length: 14 residues. Trimming took 6 bases from V and 0 from J, leaving 15 bases between them. CDR3 coding DNA: TGCAGCGTGACCTCCGGGGAGAGCTCCTACGAGCAGTACTTC. Its protein product is CSVTSGESSYEQYF.

This clonotype was observed at least ten times. V is TRBV10-3 and J is TRBJ2-3; 11 bases fit TRBD2. V gave up 0 bases and J gave up 4 bases; unmatched junction bases: 3. In germline, CDR1 is ENHRY, CDR2 SYGVKD. The CDR3 consists of 16 residues. Written as DNA, the CDR3 is TGTGCCATCAGTGAGTCGATAGCGGGGGGGCCAGATACGCAGTATTTT. This gives the protein CAISESIAGGPDTQYF.